This T cell receptor (beta chain) stems from a study of early T cells in non-severe SARS-CoV-2 infection. There are 15 residues in the CDR3. V trimming: 3 bases; J trimming: 6 bases; junction bases outside the gene matches: 8. Germline CDR1 reads MDHEN; CDR2 reads SYDVKM. Using its own MiXCR run on the 5' RACE reads, TCRdb lists one record per CDR3 protein. The sample has around 68,000 distinct CDR3 sequences, roughly an eighth seen once. V is TRBV28 and J is TRBJ2-1; 7 nucleotides agree with TRBD1. The source was whole blood, collected at baseline. This receptor was identified in an adult who was a healthcare worker with PCR-confirmed SARS-CoV-2 infection or an uninfected control (not recorded which). CDR3 loop: CASSFLGQRTNEQFF. The DNA of the CDR3 is TGTGCCAGCAGTTTTTTGGGACAGAGAACCAATGAGCAGTTCTTC.